Listed below are T cell receptor beta chains from one sample, sequenced in a study of T cell repertoires in cytomegalovirus infection. Their antigen targets remain unknown. TCRdb recomputed calls from the reads with MiXCR, one row per CDR3 protein. The table records about 830,000 distinct CDR3 sequences, approximately 32% of them present only once. The material was cultured CD8+ T cells from PBMCs, obtained from culture after CMV antigen stimulation. The receptors come from a human donor in good health (CMV status not recorded). Some clones in this sample may be carry-over from other donors' samples. The CDR3 runs from the conserved cysteine through the conserved F or W. The D gene is left open where the match is weak. Not all rows give a size; the values are once, few, many and, for expanded clones, a class.

CDR3 protein	CDR3 DNA	D gene	V gene	J gene	clone size
CASSWRVDTGELFF	TGTGCCAGTAGTTGGAGGGTCGACACCGGGGAGCTGTTTTTT	.	TRBV19	TRBJ2-2	.
CASTHSRDFNDYEQYF	TGTGCCAGCACCCACTCCCGGGACTTCAACGACTACGAGCAGTACTTC	.	TRBV6-6	TRBJ2-7	.
CASSPPSSYEQYF	TGTGCCAGCAGCCCCCCCTCCTCCTACGAGCAGTACTTC	.	TRBV7-6	TRBJ2-7	many
CASSYPQGDNYNEQFF	TGTGCCAGCAGTTACCCACAGGGGGATAACTACAATGAGCAGTTCTTC	TRBD1	TRBV6-5	TRBJ2-1	.
CAVGAPAGNQPQHF	TGTGCCGTAGGTGCCCCTGCGGGCAATCAGCCCCAGCATTTT	.	TRBV19	TRBJ1-5	.
CSVEEPQGLGETQYF	TGCAGCGTTGAAGAACCTCAGGGGCTTGGGGAGACCCAGTACTTC	.	TRBV29-1	TRBJ2-5	few
CASSQPRRGNEQFF	TGTGCCAGCAGCCAGCCTCGTAGGGGAAATGAGCAGTTCTTC	.	TRBV7-9	TRBJ2-1	.
CASSQTPGQLEQYF	TGTGCCAGCAGTCAAACTCCGGGACAGCTCGAGCAGTACTTC	TRBD1	TRBV27	TRBJ2-7	few
CASSYSRQASNSPLHF	TGTGCCAGCAGTTACTCGCGACAGGCCTCAAATTCACCCCTCCACTTT	.	TRBV6-2/TRBV6-3	TRBJ1-6	.
CASSPTWARGTEAFF	TGTGCCAGCAGCCCTACTTGGGCCCGGGGCACTGAAGCTTTCTTT	.	TRBV6-1	TRBJ1-1	.
CASSSRGPEAFF	TGTGCCAGCAGCTCCAGGGGGCCTGAAGCTTTCTTT	TRBD1	TRBV12-3/TRBV12-4	TRBJ1-1	few
CASRASRGESTDTQYF	TGTGCCAGCAGGGCTTCTCGGGGGGAAAGCACAGATACGCAGTATTTT	TRBD2	TRBV7-2	TRBJ2-3	many
CASSLRDSGSTDTQYF	TGTGCCAGCAGTTTAAGGGACTCCGGGAGCACAGATACGCAGTATTTT	.	TRBV27	TRBJ2-3	.
CASSPRTGGMNTEAFF	TGTGCCAGTAGTCCCCGGACAGGGGGCATGAACACTGAAGCTTTCTTT	TRBD1	TRBV19	TRBJ1-1	many
CVSILAGNTDTQYF	TGTGTCAGCATCCTAGCGGGAAACACAGATACGCAGTATTTT	TRBD2	TRBV12-3/TRBV12-4	TRBJ2-3	.
CSVAGGGGYEQYF	TGCAGCGTTGCGGGAGGGGGAGGCTACGAGCAGTACTTC	TRBD2	TRBV29-1	TRBJ2-7	.
CASSGMTSGVSNEQFF	TGTGCCAGCAGCGGGATGACTAGCGGGGTCTCGAATGAGCAGTTCTTC	TRBD2	TRBV11-3	TRBJ2-1	.
CASSYNRAKNIQYF	TGTGCCAGCAGTTACAACAGGGCAAAAAACATTCAGTACTTC	.	TRBV6-2/TRBV6-3	TRBJ2-4	.
CASSTALEDTQYF	TGTGCCAGCAGCACTGCGCTAGAAGATACGCAGTATTTT	.	TRBV7-9	TRBJ2-3	few
CASSLASARNEQFF	TGTGCCAGCAGCTTAGCGAGTGCGAGGAATGAGCAGTTCTTC	.	TRBV7-6	TRBJ2-1	.
CASSSREGQTGELFF	TGTGCCAGCAGCTCCCGAGAGGGACAGACCGGGGAGCTGTTTTTT	TRBD1	TRBV11-3	TRBJ2-2	few
CASSLAEGQGYVEQYF	TGTGCCAGCAGCTTAGCGGAGGGACAGGGGTATGTAGAGCAGTACTTC	TRBD1	TRBV7-6	TRBJ2-7	many
CATNRGVEQFF	TGTGCCACCAATAGGGGGGTTGAGCAGTTCTTC	.	TRBV10-3	TRBJ2-1	.
CASSENRVTDTQYF	TGTGCCAGCAGTGAAAACAGGGTGACGGATACGCAGTATTTT	.	TRBV6-1	TRBJ2-3	many
CASSPSGMASETQYF	TGCGCCAGCAGCCCATCAGGCATGGCTTCGGAGACCCAGTACTTC	.	TRBV4-1	TRBJ2-5	.
CASSYAAGSSYNEQFF	TGTGCCAGCAGTTACGCCGCGGGGAGCTCCTACAATGAGCAGTTCTTC	.	TRBV2	TRBJ2-1	.
CASSPGTGFSYNEQFF	TGTGCCAGCAGCCCAGGGACTGGCTTCTCCTACAATGAGCAGTTCTTC	.	TRBV7-3	TRBJ2-1	.
CASSLSFDTFESGNTIYF	TGTGCCAGCAGTTTAAGCTTCGACACTTTTGAGTCTGGAAACACCATATATTTT	.	TRBV27	TRBJ1-3	.
CASSLEGAREQYF	TGTGCCAGCAGCTTGGAGGGGGCGCGGGAGCAGTACTTC	TRBD1	TRBV5-5	TRBJ2-7	.
CASSEGGRDTDTQYF	TGTGCCAGCAGTGAGGGTGGTAGGGACACAGATACGCAGTATTTT	.	TRBV6-4	TRBJ2-3	.
CASGAGQTVLNTEAFF	TGCGCCAGCGGCGCTGGACAAACCGTTCTGAACACTGAAGCTTTCTTT	.	TRBV5-1	TRBJ1-1	.
CASSQLAGGYEQYF	TGTGCCAGCAGCCAACTAGCGGGGGGTTACGAGCAGTACTTC	TRBD2	TRBV3-1	TRBJ2-7	.
CASTKEWVEETQYF	TGTGCCAGCACAAAGGAGTGGGTAGAAGAGACCCAGTACTTC	.	TRBV7-2	TRBJ2-5	.
CASSLASGGGDGYTF	TGTGCCAGCAGCTTAGCTTCCGGGGGCGGGGATGGCTACACCTTC	.	TRBV7-6	TRBJ1-2	few
CSARDKGRGFDTEAFF	TGCAGTGCTAGAGATAAGGGCAGGGGATTCGACACTGAAGCTTTCTTT	.	TRBV20-1	TRBJ1-1	.
CASRLGTGEIFGETQYF	TGTGCCAGCCGTCTTGGGACAGGGGAAATTTTTGGGGAGACCCAGTACTTC	TRBD1	TRBV28	TRBJ2-5	few
CASTLGYSEAFF	TGTGCCAGCACCCTGGGATACTCTGAAGCTTTCTTT	.	TRBV28	TRBJ1-1	few
CASSPPPGANGYTF	TGTGCCAGCTCACCACCGCCGGGGGCCAATGGCTACACCTTC	.	TRBV18	TRBJ1-2	few
CASSQEHGETQYF	TGCGCCAGCAGCCAAGAACATGGAGAGACCCAGTACTTC	.	TRBV4-1	TRBJ2-5	.
CASSDLLAGNTDTQYF	TGTGCCAGCAGTGACTTACTAGCGGGGAACACAGATACGCAGTATTTT	TRBD2	TRBV2	TRBJ2-3	.
CASSPGDTYNEQFF	TGTGCCAGCAGCCCGGGGGACACCTACAATGAGCAGTTCTTC	.	TRBV7-6	TRBJ2-1	few
CASRGQNAEAFF	TGTGCCAGCAGGGGTCAAAACGCTGAAGCTTTCTTT	.	TRBV7-9	TRBJ1-1	many
CASSLPGESIQYF	TGTGCCAGCAGCTTACCGGGCGAATCTATTCAGTACTTC	.	TRBV7-3	TRBJ2-4	.
CSAREGLAGANTGELFF	TGCAGTGCTAGAGAGGGACTAGCGGGAGCGAACACCGGGGAGCTGTTTTTT	TRBD2	TRBV20-1	TRBJ2-2	.
CASSLLGAFF	TGTGCCAGCAGCTTACTCGGAGCTTTCTTT	.	TRBV7-2	TRBJ1-1	many
CASSLALPGDGYTF	TGTGCCAGCAGTTTAGCGCTCCCCGGCGATGGCTACACCTTC	.	TRBV12-3/TRBV12-4	TRBJ1-2	.
CASSYALDRNYGYTF	TGTGCCAGCAGTTACGCGCTAGACAGAAACTATGGCTACACCTTC	.	TRBV6-2/TRBV6-3	TRBJ1-2	.